This T cell receptor beta chain derives from a study of blood T cell repertoires in COVID-19. This CDR3 spans 15 amino acids. Germline V CDR1 and CDR2: MDHEN, SYDVKM. V was clipped by 5 bases and J by 6 bases; unmatched bases: 8. In the original processing: Amplification from reference gene primers served as the basis for estimated nucleated cell counts. Using immunoSEQ multiplex PCR, the repertoire was profiled, and TCRdb retains in-frame clones only, with some absent. That table supplies the V and J calls and clone size; D and trimming were determined from the DNA. This sample has about 35,000 clones, with approximately 78% found just once. This clone came up a few times.

The V call is TRBV28, the J call TRBJ2-3; 10 bases match TRBD2. The sequence was collected from a man aged 55 to 70 in a cohort sampled during active COVID-19. The sample was peripheral blood. Here the CDR3 reads CASSHGLAEVDTQYF. The DNA of the CDR3 is TGTGCCAGCAGTCACGGACTAGCGGAGGTCGATACGCAGTATTTT.